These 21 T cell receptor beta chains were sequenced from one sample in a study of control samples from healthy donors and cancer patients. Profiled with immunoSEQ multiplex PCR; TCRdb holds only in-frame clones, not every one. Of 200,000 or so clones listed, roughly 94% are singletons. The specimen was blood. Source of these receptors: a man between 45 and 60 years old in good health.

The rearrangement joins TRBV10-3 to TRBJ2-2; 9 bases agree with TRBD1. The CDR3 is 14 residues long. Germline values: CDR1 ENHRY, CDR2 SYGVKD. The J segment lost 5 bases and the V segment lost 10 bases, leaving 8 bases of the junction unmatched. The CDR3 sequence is CATKSDRGTGELFF. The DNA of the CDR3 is TGTGCCACCAAATCGGACAGGGGAACCGGGGAGCTGTTTTTT.

Written as DNA, the CDR3 is TGTGCCAGCAGCCGGAGCCTGTGGGACAGGGAAGAAGAGATGAACACTGAAGCTTTCTTT. This translates into CASSRSLWDREEEMNTEAFF. The J gene is TRBJ1-1, the V gene TRBV3-1 (or the pseudogene TRBV3-2), with 9 bases identical to TRBD1. The CDR3 runs 20 residues. With V trimmed by 4 bases and J by 0 bases, 18 bases remained unmatched. Germline lookup yields CDR1 LGHDT and CDR2 YNNKEL (reference sequence).

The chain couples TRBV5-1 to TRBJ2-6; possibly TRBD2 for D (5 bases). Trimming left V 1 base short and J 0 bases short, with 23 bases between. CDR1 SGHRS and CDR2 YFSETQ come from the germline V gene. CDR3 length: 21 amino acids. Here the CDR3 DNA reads TGCGCCAGCAGCTTGCGGGGTCCCTTGTCTGGCGTTAGCTCTGGGGCCAACGTCCTGACTTTC. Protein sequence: CASSLRGPLSGVSSGANVLTF.

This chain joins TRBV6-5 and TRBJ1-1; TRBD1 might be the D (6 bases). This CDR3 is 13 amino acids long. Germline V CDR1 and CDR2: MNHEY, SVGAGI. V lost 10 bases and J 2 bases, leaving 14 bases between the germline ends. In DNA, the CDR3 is TGTGCCACAAACACAGGGCCCAACACTGAAGCTTTCTTT. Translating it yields CATNTGPNTEAFF.

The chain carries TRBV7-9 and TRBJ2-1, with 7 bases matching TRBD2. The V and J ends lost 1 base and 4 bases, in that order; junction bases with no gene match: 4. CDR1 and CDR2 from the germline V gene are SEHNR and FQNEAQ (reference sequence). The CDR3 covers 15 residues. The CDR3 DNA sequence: TGTGCCAGCAGCTTAGGGAGCGGGGAGTACAATGAGCAGTTCTTC. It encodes CASSLGSGEYNEQFF.

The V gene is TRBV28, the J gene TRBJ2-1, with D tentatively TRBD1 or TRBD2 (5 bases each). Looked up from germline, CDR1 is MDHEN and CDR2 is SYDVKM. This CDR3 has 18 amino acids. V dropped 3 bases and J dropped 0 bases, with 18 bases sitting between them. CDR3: CASSFVGFGAGSYNEQFF. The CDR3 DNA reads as TGTGCCAGCAGTTTTGTGGGGTTTGGGGCGGGCTCCTACAATGAGCAGTTCTTC.

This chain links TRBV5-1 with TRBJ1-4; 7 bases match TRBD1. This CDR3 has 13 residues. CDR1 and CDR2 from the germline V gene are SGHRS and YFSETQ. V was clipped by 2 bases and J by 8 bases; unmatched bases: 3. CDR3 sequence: CASSLGQVEKLFF. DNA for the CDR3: TGCGCCAGCAGCTTAGGACAGGTCGAAAAACTGTTTTTT. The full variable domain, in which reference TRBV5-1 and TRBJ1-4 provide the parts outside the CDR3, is KAGVTQTPRYLIKTRGQQVTLSCSPISGHRSVSWYQQTPGQGLQFLFEYFSETQRNKGNFPGRFSGRQFSNSRSEMNVSTLELGDSALYLCASSLGQVEKLFFGSGTQLSVL.

In DNA, the CDR3 is TGTGCCAGCAGCTTCCGCCCAGGGGTACGGAACGAGCAGTACTTC. As protein: CASSFRPGVRNEQYF. The rearrangement uses TRBV11-2 and TRBJ2-7; a weak D match, TRBD1 (6 bases). V lost 3 bases, J lost 5 bases, and 17 bases lay in between. Germline-derived CDR1 and CDR2 are SGHAT and FQNNGV. The CDR3 runs 15 residues.

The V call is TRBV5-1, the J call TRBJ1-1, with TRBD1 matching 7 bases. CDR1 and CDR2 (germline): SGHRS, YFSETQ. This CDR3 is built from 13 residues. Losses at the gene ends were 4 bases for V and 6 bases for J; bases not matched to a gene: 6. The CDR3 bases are TGCGCCAGCAGCCTCGACAGGGTGTCTGAAGCTTTCTTT. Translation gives CASSLDRVSEAFF.

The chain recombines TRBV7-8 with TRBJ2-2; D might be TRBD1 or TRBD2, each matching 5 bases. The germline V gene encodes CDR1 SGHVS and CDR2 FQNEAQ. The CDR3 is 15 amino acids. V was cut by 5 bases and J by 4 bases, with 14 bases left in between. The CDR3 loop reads CASSTMGTPTGELFF. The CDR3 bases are TGTGCCAGCAGCACGATGGGGACCCCCACCGGGGAGCTGTTTTTT.

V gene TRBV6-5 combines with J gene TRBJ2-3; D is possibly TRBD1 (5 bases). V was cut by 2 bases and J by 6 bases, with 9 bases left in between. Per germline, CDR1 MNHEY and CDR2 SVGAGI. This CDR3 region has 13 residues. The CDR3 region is CASSYGAVDTQYF. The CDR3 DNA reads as TGTGCCAGCAGTTACGGGGCGGTCGATACGCAGTATTTT.

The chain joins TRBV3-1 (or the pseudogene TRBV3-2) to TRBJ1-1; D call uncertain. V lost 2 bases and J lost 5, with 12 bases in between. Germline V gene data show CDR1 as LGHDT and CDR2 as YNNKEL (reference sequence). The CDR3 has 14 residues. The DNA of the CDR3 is TGTGCCAGCAGCCAAACGTCGGTGTATACTGAAGCTTTCTTT. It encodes CASSQTSVYTEAFF.

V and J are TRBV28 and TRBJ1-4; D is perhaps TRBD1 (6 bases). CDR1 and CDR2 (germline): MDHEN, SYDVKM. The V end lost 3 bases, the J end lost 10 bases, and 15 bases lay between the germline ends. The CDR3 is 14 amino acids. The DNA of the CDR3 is TGTGCCAGCAGTTTCGCAGGGGTATCCGGAAAACTGTTTTTT. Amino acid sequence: CASSFAGVSGKLFF.

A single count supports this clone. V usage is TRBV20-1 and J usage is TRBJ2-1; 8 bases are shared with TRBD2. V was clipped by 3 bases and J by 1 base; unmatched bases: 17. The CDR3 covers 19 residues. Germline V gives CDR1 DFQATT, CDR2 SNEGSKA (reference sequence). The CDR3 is CSASDAAAGALLSYNEQFF. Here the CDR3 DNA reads TGCAGTGCTAGTGATGCGGCAGCGGGGGCCCTACTTTCCTACAATGAGCAGTTCTTC.

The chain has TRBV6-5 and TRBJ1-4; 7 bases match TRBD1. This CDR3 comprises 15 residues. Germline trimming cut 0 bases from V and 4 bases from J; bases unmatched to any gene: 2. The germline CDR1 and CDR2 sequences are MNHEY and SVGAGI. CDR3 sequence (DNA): TGTGCCAGCAGTTACTCGACAGGGTATAATGAAAAACTGTTTTTT. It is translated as CASSYSTGYNEKLFF.

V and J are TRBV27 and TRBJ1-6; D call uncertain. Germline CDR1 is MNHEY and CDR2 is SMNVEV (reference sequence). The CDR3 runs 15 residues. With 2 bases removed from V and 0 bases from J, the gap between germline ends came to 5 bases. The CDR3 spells CASSLMSSYNSPLHF. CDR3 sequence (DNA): TGTGCCAGCAGTTTAATGAGCTCCTATAATTCACCCCTCCACTTT.

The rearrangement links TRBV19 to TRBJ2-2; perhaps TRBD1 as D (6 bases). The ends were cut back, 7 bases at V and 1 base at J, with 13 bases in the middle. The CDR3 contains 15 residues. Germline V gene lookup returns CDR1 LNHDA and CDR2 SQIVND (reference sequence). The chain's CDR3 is CASNPDSQNTGELFF. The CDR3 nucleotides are TGTGCCAGTAACCCGGACAGCCAGAACACCGGGGAGCTGTTTTTT.

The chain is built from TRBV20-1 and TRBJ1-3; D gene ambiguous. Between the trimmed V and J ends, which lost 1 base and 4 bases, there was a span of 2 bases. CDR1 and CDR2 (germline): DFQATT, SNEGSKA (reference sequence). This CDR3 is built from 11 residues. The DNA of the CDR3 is TGCAGTGCTAGAGGCGGAAACACCATATATTTT. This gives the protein CSARGGNTIYF.

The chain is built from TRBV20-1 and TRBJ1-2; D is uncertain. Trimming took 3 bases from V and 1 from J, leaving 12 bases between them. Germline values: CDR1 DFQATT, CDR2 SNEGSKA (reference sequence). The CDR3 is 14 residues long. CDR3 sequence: CSASEGTINYGYTF. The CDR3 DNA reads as TGCAGTGCTAGTGAGGGAACGATTAACTATGGCTACACCTTC.

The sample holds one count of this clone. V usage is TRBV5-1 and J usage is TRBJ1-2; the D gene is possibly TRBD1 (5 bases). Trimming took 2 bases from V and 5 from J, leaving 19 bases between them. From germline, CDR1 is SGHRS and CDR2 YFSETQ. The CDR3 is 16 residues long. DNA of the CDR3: TGCGCCAGCAGCTTCTCCTTAGACAGAAATCTTTATGGCTACACCTTC. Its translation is CASSFSLDRNLYGYTF. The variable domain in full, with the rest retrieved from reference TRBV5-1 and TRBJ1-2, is KAGVTQTPRYLIKTRGQQVTLSCSPISGHRSVSWYQQTPGQGLQFLFEYFSETQRNKGNFPGRFSGRQFSNSRSEMNVSTLELGDSALYLCASSFSLDRNLYGYTFGSGTRLTVV.

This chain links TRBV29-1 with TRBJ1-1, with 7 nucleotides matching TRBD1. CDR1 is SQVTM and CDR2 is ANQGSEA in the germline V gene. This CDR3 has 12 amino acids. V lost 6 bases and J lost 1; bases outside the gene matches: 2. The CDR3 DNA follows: TGCAGCGTGGACAGGCCGAACACTGAAGCTTTCTTT. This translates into CSVDRPNTEAFF. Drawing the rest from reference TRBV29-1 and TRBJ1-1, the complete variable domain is SAVISQKPSRDICQRGTSLTIQCQVDSQVTMMFWYRQQPGQSLTLIATANQGSEATYESGFVIDKFPISRPNLTFSTLTVSNMSPEDSSIYLCSVDRPNTEAFFGQGTRLTVV.